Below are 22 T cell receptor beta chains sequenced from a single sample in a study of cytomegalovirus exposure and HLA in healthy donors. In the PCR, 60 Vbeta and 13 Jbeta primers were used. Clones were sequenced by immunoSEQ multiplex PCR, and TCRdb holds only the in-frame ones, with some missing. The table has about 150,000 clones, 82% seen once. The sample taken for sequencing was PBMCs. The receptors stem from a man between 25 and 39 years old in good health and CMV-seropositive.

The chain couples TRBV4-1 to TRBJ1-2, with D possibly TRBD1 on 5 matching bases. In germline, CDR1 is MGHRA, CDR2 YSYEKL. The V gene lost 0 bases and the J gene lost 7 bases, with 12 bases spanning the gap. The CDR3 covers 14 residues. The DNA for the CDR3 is TGCGCCAGCAGCCAAGATAGGGGTATCGCTGGCTACACCTTC. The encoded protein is CASSQDRGIAGYTF.

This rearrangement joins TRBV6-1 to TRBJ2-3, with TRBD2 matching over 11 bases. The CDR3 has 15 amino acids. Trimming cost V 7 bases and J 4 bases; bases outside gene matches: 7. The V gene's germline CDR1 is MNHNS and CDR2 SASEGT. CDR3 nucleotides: TGTGCCAGCACCCAGACTAGCGGGATCGCAGATACGCAGTATTTT. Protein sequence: CASTQTSGIADTQYF.

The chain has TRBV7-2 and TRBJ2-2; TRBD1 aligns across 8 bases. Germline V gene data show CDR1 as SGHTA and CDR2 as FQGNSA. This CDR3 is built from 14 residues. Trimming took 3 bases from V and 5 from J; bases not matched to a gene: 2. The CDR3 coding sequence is TGTGCCAGCAGCTTCACAGGGGGGACCGGGGAGCTGTTTTTT. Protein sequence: CASSFTGGTGELFF. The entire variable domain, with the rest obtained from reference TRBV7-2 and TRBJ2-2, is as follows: GAGVSQSPSNKVTEKGKDVELRCDPISGHTALYWYRQSLGQGLEFLIYFQGNSAPDKSGLPSDRFSAERTGGSVSTLTIQRTQQEDSAVYLCASSFTGGTGELFFGEGSRLTVL.

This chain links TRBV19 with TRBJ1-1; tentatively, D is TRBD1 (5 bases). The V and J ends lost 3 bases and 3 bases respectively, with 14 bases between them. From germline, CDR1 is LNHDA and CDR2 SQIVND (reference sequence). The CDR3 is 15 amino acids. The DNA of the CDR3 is TGTGCCAGTAGTATTCTGATCGGGGGAGACACTGAAGCTTTCTTT. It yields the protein CASSILIGGDTEAFF.

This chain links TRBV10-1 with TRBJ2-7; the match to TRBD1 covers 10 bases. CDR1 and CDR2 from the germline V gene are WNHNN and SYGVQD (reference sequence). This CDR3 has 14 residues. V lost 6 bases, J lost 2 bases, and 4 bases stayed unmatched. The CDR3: CASRGQGRAYEQYF. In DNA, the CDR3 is TGCGCCAGCAGGGGACAGGGGAGGGCCTACGAGCAGTACTTC.

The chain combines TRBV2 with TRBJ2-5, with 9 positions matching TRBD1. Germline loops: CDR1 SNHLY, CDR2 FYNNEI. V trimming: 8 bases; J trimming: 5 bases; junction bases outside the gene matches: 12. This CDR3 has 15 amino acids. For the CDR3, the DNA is TGTGCCAGCGGAGGGTCCGGGACAGGGAGGGAGACCCAGTACTTC. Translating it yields CASGGSGTGRETQYF.

CDR3 bases: TGCGCCAGCAGCACGGGACTCTCTGGGACTAATGAAAAACTGTTTTTT. It encodes CASSTGLSGTNEKLFF. The V gene is TRBV5-1, the J gene TRBJ1-4; possible D gene TRBD1, 5 bases. Germline V gene data show CDR1 as SGHRS and CDR2 as YFSETQ. The CDR3 contains 16 residues. V was trimmed by 4 bases and J by 2 bases, leaving 15 bases between them.

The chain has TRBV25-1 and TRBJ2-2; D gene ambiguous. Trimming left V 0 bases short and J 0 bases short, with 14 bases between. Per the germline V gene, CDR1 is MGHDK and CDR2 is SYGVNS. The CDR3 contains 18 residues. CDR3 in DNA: TGTGCCAGCAGTGAATACCTACAGAGTAGATCGAACACCGGGGAGCTGTTTTTT. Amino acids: CASSEYLQSRSNTGELFF.

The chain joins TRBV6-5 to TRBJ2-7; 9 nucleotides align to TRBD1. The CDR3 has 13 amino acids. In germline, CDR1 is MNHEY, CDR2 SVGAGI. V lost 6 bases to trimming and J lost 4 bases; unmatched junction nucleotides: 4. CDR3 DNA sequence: TGTGCCAGCAGCTGGGACAGGGCTTACGAGCAGTACTTC. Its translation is CASSWDRAYEQYF.

The chain's CDR3 is CASSKTSVETQYF. The CDR3 DNA reads TGTGCCAGCAGTAAGACTAGCGTGGAGACCCAGTACTTC. The chain uses TRBV25-1 and TRBJ2-5, with TRBD2 matching 8 bases. The V and J ends lost 5 bases and 5 bases, in that order; junction bases with no gene match: 4. The CDR3 runs 13 residues. CDR1 and CDR2 (germline): MGHDK, SYGVNS.

The CDR3 nucleotides are TGCGCCAGTCGAGCGGGAGGTTCAGATACGCAGTATTTT. It codes for CASRAGGSDTQYF. This chain uses TRBV5-1 with TRBJ2-3; 9 bases fit TRBD2. This CDR3 spans 13 amino acids. Trimming at V came to 8 bases and at J to 4 bases, leaving 5 bases not matched to a gene. Germline values: CDR1 SGHRS, CDR2 YFSETQ.

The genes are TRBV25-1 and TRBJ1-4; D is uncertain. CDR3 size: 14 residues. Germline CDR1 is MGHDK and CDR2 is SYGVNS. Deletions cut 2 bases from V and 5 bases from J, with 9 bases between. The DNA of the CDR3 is TGTGCCAGCAGTGAAGCTCGGTCCAATGAAAAACTGTTTTTT. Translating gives CASSEARSNEKLFF.

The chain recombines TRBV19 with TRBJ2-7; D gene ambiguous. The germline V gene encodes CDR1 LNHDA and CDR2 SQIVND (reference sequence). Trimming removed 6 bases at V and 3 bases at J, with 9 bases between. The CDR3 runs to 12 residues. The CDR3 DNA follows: TGTGCCAGTAGGAGTGATCGCTACGAGCAGTACTTC. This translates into CASRSDRYEQYF.

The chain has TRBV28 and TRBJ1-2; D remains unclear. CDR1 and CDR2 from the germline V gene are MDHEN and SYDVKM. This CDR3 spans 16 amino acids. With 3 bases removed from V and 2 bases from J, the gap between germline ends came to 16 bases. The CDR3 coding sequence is TGTGCCAGCAGTTTTCCTGGGGAGGGTCTCAACTATGGCTACACCTTC. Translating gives CASSFPGEGLNYGYTF.

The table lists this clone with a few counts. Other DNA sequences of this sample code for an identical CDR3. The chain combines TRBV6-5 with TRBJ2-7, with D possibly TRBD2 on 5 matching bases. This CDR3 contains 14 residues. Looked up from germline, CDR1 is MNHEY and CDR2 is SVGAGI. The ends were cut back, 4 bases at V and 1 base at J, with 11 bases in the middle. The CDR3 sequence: CASSSPGVSYEQYF. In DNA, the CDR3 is TGTGCCAGCAGTTCGCCCGGGGTTTCCTACGAGCAGTACTTC.

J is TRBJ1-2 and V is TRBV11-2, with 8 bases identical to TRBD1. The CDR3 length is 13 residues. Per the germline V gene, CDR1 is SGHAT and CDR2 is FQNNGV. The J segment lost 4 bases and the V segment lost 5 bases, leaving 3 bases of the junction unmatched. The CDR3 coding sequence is TGTGCCAGCAGCGAGGACAGGGCCTATGGCTACACCTTC. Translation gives CASSEDRAYGYTF. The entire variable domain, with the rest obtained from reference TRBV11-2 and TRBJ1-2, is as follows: EAGVAQSPRYKIIEKRQSVAFWCNPISGHATLYWYQQILGQGPKLLIQFQNNGVVDDSQLPKDRFSAERLKGVDSTLKIQPAKLEDSAVYLCASSEDRAYGYTFGSGTRLTVV.

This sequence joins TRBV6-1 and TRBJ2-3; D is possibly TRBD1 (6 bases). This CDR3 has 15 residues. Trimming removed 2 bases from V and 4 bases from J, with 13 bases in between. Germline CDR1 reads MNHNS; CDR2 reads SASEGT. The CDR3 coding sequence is TGTGCCAGCAGTGAATGGTTCCAGGGGTCAGATACGCAGTATTTT. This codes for CASSEWFQGSDTQYF.

CDR3 region: CAISTQRDSYEQYF. CDR3 nucleotides: TGTGCCATCAGCACCCAGCGGGACTCCTACGAGCAGTACTTC. This rearrangement joins TRBV10-3 to TRBJ2-7; 7 nucleotides align to TRBD2. The CDR3 has 14 residues. CDR1 and CDR2 (germline): ENHRY, SYGVKD. Trimming removed 6 bases from V and 0 bases from J; junction bases left unmatched: 5.

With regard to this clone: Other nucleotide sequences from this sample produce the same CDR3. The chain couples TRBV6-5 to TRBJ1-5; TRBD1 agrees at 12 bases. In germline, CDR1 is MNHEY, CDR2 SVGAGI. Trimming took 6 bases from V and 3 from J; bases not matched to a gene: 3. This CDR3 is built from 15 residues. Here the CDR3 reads CASRRGQGANQPQHF. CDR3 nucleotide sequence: TGTGCCAGCAGAAGGGGACAGGGGGCCAATCAGCCCCAGCATTTT.

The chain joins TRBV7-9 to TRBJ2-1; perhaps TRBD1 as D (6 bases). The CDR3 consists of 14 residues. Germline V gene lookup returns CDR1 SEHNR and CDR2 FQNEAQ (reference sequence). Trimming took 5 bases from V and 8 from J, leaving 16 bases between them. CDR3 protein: CASSAPGPGDEQFF. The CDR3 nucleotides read TGTGCCAGCAGCGCCCCGGGACCAGGGGATGAGCAGTTCTTC.

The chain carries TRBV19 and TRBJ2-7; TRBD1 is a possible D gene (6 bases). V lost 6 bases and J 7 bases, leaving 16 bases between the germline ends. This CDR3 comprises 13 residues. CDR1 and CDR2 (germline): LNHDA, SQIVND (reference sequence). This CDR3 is CASSPSGQREQYF. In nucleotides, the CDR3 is TGTGCCAGTAGCCCATCGGGACAAAGGGAGCAGTACTTC.

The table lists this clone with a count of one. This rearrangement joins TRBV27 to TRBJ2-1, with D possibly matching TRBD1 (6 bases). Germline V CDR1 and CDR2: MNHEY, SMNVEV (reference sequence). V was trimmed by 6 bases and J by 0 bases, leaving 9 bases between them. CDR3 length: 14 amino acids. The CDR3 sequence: CASRQGFSYNEQFF. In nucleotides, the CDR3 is TGTGCCAGCAGGCAGGGGTTCTCCTACAATGAGCAGTTCTTC.